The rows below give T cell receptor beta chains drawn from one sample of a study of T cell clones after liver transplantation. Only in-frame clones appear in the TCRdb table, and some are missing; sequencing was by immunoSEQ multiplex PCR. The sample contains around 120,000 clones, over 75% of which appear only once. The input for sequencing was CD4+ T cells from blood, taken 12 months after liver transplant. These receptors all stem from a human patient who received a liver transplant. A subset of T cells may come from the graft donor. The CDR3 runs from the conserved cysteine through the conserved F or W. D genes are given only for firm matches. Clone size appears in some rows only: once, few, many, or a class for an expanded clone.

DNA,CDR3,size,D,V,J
TGTGCCAGCAGTGTAGATAAGTACCGCGAGCAGTACTTC,CASSVDKYREQYF,NA,NA,TRBV6-1,TRBJ2-7
TGTGCCACCAGAACCAGCGCGAACACCGGGGAGCTGTTTTTT,CATRTSANTGELFF,NA,NA,TRBV15,TRBJ2-2
TGTCCCAAGTTTGAGGCAACAGATACGCAGTATTTT,CPKFEATDTQYF,NA,NA,TRBV6-5,TRBJ2-3
TGCAGCGTTGGTGGGACTTCCTGGGGAGATACGCAGTATTTT,CSVGGTSWGDTQYF,NA,NA,TRBV29-1,TRBJ2-3
TGTGCCAGCAGTGAAGGGGGACTAGCCTATGTCGAGGAGTATACGCAGTATTTT,CASSEGGLAYVEEYTQYF,NA,TRBD2,TRBV6-1,TRBJ2-3
TGTGCCAGCAGCTTAGGGACAGGGGACTATGGCTACACCTTC,CASSLGTGDYGYTF,NA,TRBD1,TRBV11-2,TRBJ1-2
TGTGCTAGTGGTTTGCTCGAAGGGCTTAACACTGAAGCTTTCTTT,CASGLLEGLNTEAFF,NA,NA,TRBV12-5,TRBJ1-1
TGTGCCAGCAGTTTCTCCCGGGGCCTAGGGGCTTTCTTT,CASSFSRGLGAFF,NA,NA,TRBV28,TRBJ1-1
TGTGCCAGTAGTTCTCTGTTTCAGCCCCAGCATTTT,CASSSLFQPQHF,NA,NA,TRBV19,TRBJ1-5
TGTGCCAGCAGCGTAGCGAGCAGCTCCTACGAGCAGTACTTC,CASSVASSSYEQYF,NA,NA,TRBV9,TRBJ2-7
TGTGCCAGCACCCAACCGGCAGCGGGTTCCTACGAGCAGTACTTC,CASTQPAAGSYEQYF,NA,NA,TRBV5-6,TRBJ2-7
TGTGCCAGCAGTTACTCGGGGACTCGAAGGGTCGAGCAGTACTTC,CASSYSGTRRVEQYF,NA,NA,TRBV6-5,TRBJ2-7
TGTGCCAGCAGTTTGGACAGGGTCCACGAGCAGTACTTC,CASSLDRVHEQYF,NA,TRBD1,TRBV28,TRBJ2-7
TGTGCCAGCAGTTTGGAAGCTCCCAATCAGCCCCAGCATTTT,CASSLEAPNQPQHF,NA,NA,TRBV28,TRBJ1-5
TGCGCCAGCAGCCCTGGTGGGGGGTCTTACAATGAGCAGTTCTTC,CASSPGGGSYNEQFF,NA,NA,TRBV5-1,TRBJ2-1
TGTGCCAGCAGTGTAAAGGGGTACGAGCAGTACTTC,CASSVKGYEQYF,NA,NA,TRBV2,TRBJ2-7
TGTGCCAGCAGTGCGGGCAGTGTCAGCTATGGCTACACCTTC,CASSAGSVSYGYTF,NA,NA,TRBV2,TRBJ1-2
TGTGCCAGCAGCTTTCAGGGGACCGCGAACACCGGGGAGCTGTTTTTT,CASSFQGTANTGELFF,NA,NA,TRBV5-8,TRBJ2-2
TGTGCCAGTAGTCGAAGCGGGACTACCTACAATGAGCAGTTCTTC,CASSRSGTTYNEQFF,NA,TRBD2,TRBV19,TRBJ2-1
TGTGCCAGCAGCGTAGAGGGCGGGTTCCCCTCGAATGAGCAGTTCTTC,CASSVEGGFPSNEQFF,NA,NA,TRBV9,TRBJ2-1
TGTGCCATCAGTGCCATCGCGACGGGAAATGAGCAGTTCTTC,CAISAIATGNEQFF,NA,NA,TRBV10-3,TRBJ2-1
TGTGCCAGCAGCCTTCCGGGAGGGGTAAATTATGGCTACACCTTC,CASSLPGGVNYGYTF,NA,NA,TRBV7-2,TRBJ1-2
TGTGCCTGGAGTAACGGAGGCCAGCCCCAGCATTTT,CAWSNGGQPQHF,NA,NA,TRBV30,TRBJ1-5
TGCGCCAGCAGCCAAGATATGGGGGAGGGCCGCCCAGATACGCAGTATTTT,CASSQDMGEGRPDTQYF,once,TRBD2,TRBV4-3,TRBJ2-3
TGCGCCAGCAGCTTCACCGGGACAGGAGGCGAAAAACTGTTTTTT,CASSFTGTGGEKLFF,NA,TRBD1,TRBV5-1,TRBJ1-4
TGTGCCAGCAGCGAGGGACTCCTATACGAGCAGTACTTC,CASSEGLLYEQYF,NA,NA,TRBV5-8,TRBJ2-7
TGTGCCAGCAGCGCCGGACTAGCGGCCACTAGCTCCTACAATGAGCAGTTCTTC,CASSAGLAATSSYNEQFF,NA,TRBD2,TRBV5-4,TRBJ2-1
TGTGCCAGCAGACCTACGGGAGTACGGACAGATACGCAGTATTTT,CASRPTGVRTDTQYF,NA,NA,TRBV27,TRBJ2-3
TGTGCCATCAGTGAGACTAGGACTAATGAAAAACTGTTTTTT,CAISETRTNEKLFF,NA,NA,TRBV10-3,TRBJ1-4
TGCAGCGTCTGCCGTGGGCACACTGAAGCTTTCTTT,CSVCRGHTEAFF,NA,NA,TRBV29-1,TRBJ1-1
TGTGCCAGCTCATCGGGGGCGGTTATGGGCTACACCTTC,CASSSGAVMGYTF,once,NA,TRBV28,TRBJ1-2
TGTGCCAGCAGAATGGACGGACCCTACACTGAAGCTTTCTTT,CASRMDGPYTEAFF,once,NA,TRBV2,TRBJ1-1
TGTGCCAGCAGCCCTTTGGGAAGAAACACAGATACGCAGTATTTT,CASSPLGRNTDTQYF,NA,NA,TRBV6-5,TRBJ2-3
TGCGCCAGCAGCTTGCGGGCAAGCGCAACTAATGAAAAACTGTTTTTT,CASSLRASATNEKLFF,NA,NA,TRBV5-1,TRBJ1-4
TGTGCCAGCAGCGCAGCGGGGACAGGCAAAGATACGCAGTATTTT,CASSAAGTGKDTQYF,once,NA,TRBV9,TRBJ2-3
TGCGCCAGCAGCTTGGGCCCGCGCAGGTCCGGCGGTGGAGCTACGCAGTATTTT,CASSLGPRRSGGGATQYF,NA,NA,TRBV5-1,TRBJ2-3
TGTGCCAGCAGTGCATGGGACCGGCACCAAGAGACCCAGTACTTC,CASSAWDRHQETQYF,NA,NA,TRBV2,TRBJ2-5
TGTGCCAGCACCACTTACGGGGGGACTAATGAAAAACTGTTTTTT,CASTTYGGTNEKLFF,NA,NA,TRBV5-4,TRBJ1-4
TGTGCCAGCAGCTTAGACTCATCGATCACAGATACGCAGTATTTT,CASSLDSSITDTQYF,NA,NA,TRBV7-6,TRBJ2-3
TGTGCCAGCAGCGGCGGGACTAGCGTGTCCTACGAGCAGTACTTC,CASSGGTSVSYEQYF,NA,TRBD2,TRBV5-4,TRBJ2-7
TGCGCCAGCAGCCAATCCCGGGAGGTCGAAGCTTTCTTT,CASSQSREVEAFF,once,NA,TRBV4-3,TRBJ1-1
TGTGCCAGCAGCCTGCTAGCGGGAGGGGGGGAGCTGTTTTTT,CASSLLAGGGELFF,NA,TRBD2,TRBV11-2,TRBJ2-2
TGTGCCAGCAGCGTCGAACAGGGTTATAGCGAGCAGTACTTC,CASSVEQGYSEQYF,NA,NA,TRBV9,TRBJ2-7
TGTGCCAGCACCACGGGAGGGGGCAGACCTGAAGCTTTCTTT,CASTTGGGRPEAFF,few,TRBD1,TRBV6-6,TRBJ1-1
TGTGCCAGCGCCGGGACTAGCGGGAGTGAGCAGTACTTC,CASAGTSGSEQYF,NA,TRBD2,TRBV2,TRBJ2-7
TGTGCCAGCAGCCGGACAGGAGTCCCAAACACTGAAGCTTTCTTT,CASSRTGVPNTEAFF,NA,TRBD1,TRBV6-5,TRBJ1-1
TGTGCCAGCTTGAGCGCAGCCAAAAACATTCAGTACTTC,CASLSAAKNIQYF,once,NA,TRBV2,TRBJ2-4
TGTGCCAGCAGCTTATTAGGGACTCCCTCTGGGGCCAACGTCCTGACTTTC,CASSLLGTPSGANVLTF,NA,NA,TRBV7-9,TRBJ2-6